This T cell receptor (beta chain) was identified during a study of identical twins. One entry per CDR3 protein results from TCRdb running MiXCR on the 5' RACE reads. The profile shows more than 250,000 distinct CDR3 sequences, under 9% of them singletons. These records were also assigned to another study, of yellow fever vaccine responses in identical twins.

The source of this sequence is a woman under 30 in good health. The specimen was memory (CD45RO+) T cells sorted from blood.

The CDR3 reads CASSQEGPLFGTQYF. In DNA, the CDR3 is TGTGCCAGCAGCCAAGAGGGGCCGTTGTTCGGGACCCAGTACTTC. The chain employs TRBV3-1 and TRBJ2-5; D is possibly TRBD1 (5 bases). V gave up 0 bases and J gave up 7 bases, with 15 bases separating them. The CDR3 sequence is 15 residues long. Germline CDR1 reads LGHDT; CDR2 reads YNNKEL (reference sequence).